A few counts support the clone carrying this T cell receptor beta chain. The source of the sample is a study of T cell repertoires in cytomegalovirus infection. TCRdb independently ran MiXCR on the reads; one entry per CDR3 protein. The sample has more than 200,000 distinct CDR3 sequences, around 9% seen once; the top ten hold about 16%. Germline trimming cut 6 bases from V and 2 bases from J; bases unmatched to any gene: 6. The germline V gene encodes CDR1 SNHLY and CDR2 FYNNEI. The CDR3 contains 16 residues. The rearrangement links TRBV2 to TRBJ2-5; TRBD2 agrees at 13 bases. The sequence was obtained from a human donor in good health (CMV status not recorded). Some clones in this sample may be carry-over from other donors' samples. Input material: PBMCs. For the CDR3, the DNA is TGTGCCAGCAGGAGGACTAGCGGGAGTGAGCAAGAGACCCAGTACTTC. Its translation is CASRRTSGSEQETQYF.